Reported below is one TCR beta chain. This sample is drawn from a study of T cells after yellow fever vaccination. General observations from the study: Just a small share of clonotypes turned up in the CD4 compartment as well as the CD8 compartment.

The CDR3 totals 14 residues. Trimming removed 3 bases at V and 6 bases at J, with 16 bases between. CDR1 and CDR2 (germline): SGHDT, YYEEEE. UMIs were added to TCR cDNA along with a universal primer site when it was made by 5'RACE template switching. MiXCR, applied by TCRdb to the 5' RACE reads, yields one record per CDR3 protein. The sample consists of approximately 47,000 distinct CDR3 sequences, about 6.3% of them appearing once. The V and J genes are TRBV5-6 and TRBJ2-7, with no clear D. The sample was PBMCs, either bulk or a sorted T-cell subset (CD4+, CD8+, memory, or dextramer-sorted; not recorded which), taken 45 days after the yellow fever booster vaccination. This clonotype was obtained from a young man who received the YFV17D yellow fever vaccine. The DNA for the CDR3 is TGTGCCAGCAGCTACCAACCCACAAGCGTCGAGCAGTACTTC. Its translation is CASSYQPTSVEQYF.